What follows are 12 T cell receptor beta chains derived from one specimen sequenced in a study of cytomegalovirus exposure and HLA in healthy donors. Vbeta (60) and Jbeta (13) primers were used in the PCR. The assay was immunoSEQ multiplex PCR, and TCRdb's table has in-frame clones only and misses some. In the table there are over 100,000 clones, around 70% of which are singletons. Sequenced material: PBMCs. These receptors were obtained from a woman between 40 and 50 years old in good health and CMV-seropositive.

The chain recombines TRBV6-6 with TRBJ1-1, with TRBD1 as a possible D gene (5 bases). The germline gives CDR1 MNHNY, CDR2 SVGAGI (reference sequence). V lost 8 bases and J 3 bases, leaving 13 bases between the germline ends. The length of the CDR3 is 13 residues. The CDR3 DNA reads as TGTGCCAGCTCCGGGGGGAGGGACACTGAAGCTTTCTTT. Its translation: CASSGGRDTEAFF.

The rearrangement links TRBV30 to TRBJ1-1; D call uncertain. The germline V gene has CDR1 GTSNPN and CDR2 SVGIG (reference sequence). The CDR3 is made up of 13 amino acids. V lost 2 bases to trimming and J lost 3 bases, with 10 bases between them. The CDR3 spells CAWSLGWDTEAFF. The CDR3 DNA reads TGTGCCTGGAGTCTAGGCTGGGACACTGAAGCTTTCTTT.

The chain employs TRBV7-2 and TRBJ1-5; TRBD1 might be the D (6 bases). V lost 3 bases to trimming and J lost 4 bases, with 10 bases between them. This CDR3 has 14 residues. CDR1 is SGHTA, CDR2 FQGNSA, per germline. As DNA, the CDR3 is TGTGCCAGCAGCTTCTCAGGGGTAAATCAGCCCCAGCATTTT. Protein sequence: CASSFSGVNQPQHF.

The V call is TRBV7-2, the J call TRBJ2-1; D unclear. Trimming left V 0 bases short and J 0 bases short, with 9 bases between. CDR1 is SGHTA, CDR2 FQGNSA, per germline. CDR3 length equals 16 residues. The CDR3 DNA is TGTGCCAGCAGCTTAGCGGTGACAAGCTCCTACAATGAGCAGTTCTTC. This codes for CASSLAVTSSYNEQFF.

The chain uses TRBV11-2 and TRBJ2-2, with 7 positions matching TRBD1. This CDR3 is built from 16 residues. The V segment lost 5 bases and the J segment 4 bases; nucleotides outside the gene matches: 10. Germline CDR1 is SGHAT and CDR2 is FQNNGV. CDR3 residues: CASSKGANSGTGELFF. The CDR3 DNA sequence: TGTGCCAGCAGCAAGGGGGCGAACTCGGGCACCGGGGAGCTGTTTTTT.

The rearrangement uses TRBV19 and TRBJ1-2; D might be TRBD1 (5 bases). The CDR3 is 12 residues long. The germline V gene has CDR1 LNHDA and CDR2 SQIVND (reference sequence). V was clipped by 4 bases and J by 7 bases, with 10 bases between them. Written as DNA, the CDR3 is TGTGCCAGTAGTACAGGGAAACGTGGCTACACCTTC. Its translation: CASSTGKRGYTF.

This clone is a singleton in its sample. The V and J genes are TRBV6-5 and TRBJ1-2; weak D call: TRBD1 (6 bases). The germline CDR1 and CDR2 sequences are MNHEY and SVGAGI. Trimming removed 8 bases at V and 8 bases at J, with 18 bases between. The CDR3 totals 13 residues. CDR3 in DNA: TGTGCCAGCGTTTATGGACAGAATGGGGGCTACACCTTC. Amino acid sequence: CASVYGQNGGYTF.

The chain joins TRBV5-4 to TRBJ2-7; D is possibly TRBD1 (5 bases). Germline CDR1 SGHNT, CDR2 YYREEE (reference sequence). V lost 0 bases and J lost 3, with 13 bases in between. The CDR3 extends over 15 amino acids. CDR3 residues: CASSLGVTVSYEQYF. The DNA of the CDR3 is TGTGCCAGCAGCTTGGGAGTGACAGTGAGCTACGAGCAGTACTTC.

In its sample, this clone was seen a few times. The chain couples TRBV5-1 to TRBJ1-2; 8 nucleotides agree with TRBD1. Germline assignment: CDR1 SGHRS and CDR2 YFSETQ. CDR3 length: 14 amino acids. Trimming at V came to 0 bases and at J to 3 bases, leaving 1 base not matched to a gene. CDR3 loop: CASSLGQGYYGYTF. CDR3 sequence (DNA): TGCGCCAGCAGCTTGGGACAGGGGTACTATGGCTACACCTTC.

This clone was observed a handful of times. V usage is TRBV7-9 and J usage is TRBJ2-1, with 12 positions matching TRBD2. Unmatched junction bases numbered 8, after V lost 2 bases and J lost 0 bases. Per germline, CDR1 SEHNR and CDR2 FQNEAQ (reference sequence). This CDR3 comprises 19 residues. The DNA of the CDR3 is TGTGCCAGCAGCTTAAAGGGACTAGCGGGTTCGAGCTCCTACAATGAGCAGTTCTTC. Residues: CASSLKGLAGSSSYNEQFF.

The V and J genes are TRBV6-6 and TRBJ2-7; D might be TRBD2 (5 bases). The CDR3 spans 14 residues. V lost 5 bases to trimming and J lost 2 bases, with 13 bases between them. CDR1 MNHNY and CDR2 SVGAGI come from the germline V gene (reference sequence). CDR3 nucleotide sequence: TGTGCCAGCAGTCCAGGACTGGAAGCCTACGAGCAGTACTTC. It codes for CASSPGLEAYEQYF.

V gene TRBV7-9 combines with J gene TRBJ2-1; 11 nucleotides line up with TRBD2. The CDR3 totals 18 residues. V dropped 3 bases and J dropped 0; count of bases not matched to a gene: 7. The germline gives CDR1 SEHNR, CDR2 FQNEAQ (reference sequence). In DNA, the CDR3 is TGTGCCAGCAGCTTTACTAGCGGGGGCCCGAGCTCCTACAATGAGCAGTTCTTC. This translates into CASSFTSGGPSSYNEQFF. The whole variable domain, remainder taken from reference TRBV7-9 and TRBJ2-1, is DTGVSQNPRHKITKRGQNVTFRCDPISEHNRLYWYRQTLGQGPEFLTYFQNEAQLEKSRLLSDRFSAERPKGSFSTLEIQRTEQGDSAMYLCASSFTSGGPSSYNEQFFGPGTRLTVL.